A selection of T cell receptor beta chains follows, all from one sample in a study of blood T cell repertoires in COVID-19. Clones were read by immunoSEQ multiplex PCR, and TCRdb kept only the in-frame ones, dropping some. The sample lists approximately 28,000 clones; about 75% were seen once. Sequencing was done on a sample of peripheral blood. The origin of the receptors is a man older than 75 with active or convalescent COVID-19. Each CDR3 is given with its conserved first and last residue. D genes are given only for firm matches. Part of the rows lack a size; the others show once, few, many or a class for expanded clones.

clone size: NA; J gene: TRBJ2-1; V gene: TRBV3-1/TRBV3-2; D gene: TRBD2; CDR3 protein: CASSQETRTSGRAGQFF; CDR3 DNA: TGTGCCAGCAGCCAAGAAACCCGGACTAGCGGGAGAGCCGGGCAGTTCTTC
clone size: NA; J gene: TRBJ1-2; V gene: TRBV4-3; D gene: NA; CDR3 protein: CASSQDSGLTYGYTF; CDR3 DNA: TGCGCCAGCAGCCAAGATTCAGGCCTGACCTATGGCTACACCTTC
clone size: NA; J gene: TRBJ2-1; V gene: TRBV7-2; D gene: TRBD2; CDR3 protein: CASSSHGTSGRRASNEQFF; CDR3 DNA: TGTGCCAGCAGCTCACACGGGACTAGCGGGAGGCGAGCGTCCAATGAGCAGTTCTTC
clone size: NA; J gene: TRBJ2-1; V gene: TRBV5-1; D gene: TRBD1; CDR3 protein: CASSGGGGTGYNEQFF; CDR3 DNA: TGCGCCAGCAGCGGAGGAGGGGGGACAGGCTACAATGAGCAGTTCTTC
clone size: NA; J gene: TRBJ2-2; V gene: TRBV11-2; D gene: NA; CDR3 protein: CASSQIAENTGELFF; CDR3 DNA: TGTGCCAGCAGCCAGATAGCGGAGAACACCGGGGAGCTGTTTTTT
clone size: NA; J gene: TRBJ2-5; V gene: TRBV27; D gene: NA; CDR3 protein: CASSLGAVWGRETQYF; CDR3 DNA: TGTGCCAGCAGCCTAGGGGCGGTGTGGGGGCGTGAGACCCAGTACTTC
clone size: NA; J gene: TRBJ2-2; V gene: TRBV24-1; D gene: TRBD2; CDR3 protein: CAPRGGGLNTGELFF; CDR3 DNA: TGTGCCCCCCGTGGGGGGGGGTTGAACACCGGGGAGCTGTTTTTT
clone size: medium-sized; J gene: TRBJ1-1; V gene: TRBV10-3; D gene: NA; CDR3 protein: CAISAEDTGRTEAFF; CDR3 DNA: TGTGCCATCAGTGCCGAGGACACAGGACGCACTGAAGCTTTCTTT
clone size: NA; J gene: TRBJ2-1; V gene: TRBV20-1; D gene: NA; CDR3 protein: CSASLYNEQFF; CDR3 DNA: TGCAGTGCTAGCCTCTACAATGAGCAGTTCTTC
clone size: once; J gene: TRBJ2-2; V gene: TRBV4-1; D gene: TRBD1; CDR3 protein: CASSHPTGVDTGELFF; CDR3 DNA: TGCGCCAGCAGCCACCCAACAGGGGTCGACACCGGGGAGCTGTTTTTT
clone size: NA; J gene: TRBJ1-2; V gene: TRBV5-1; D gene: TRBD1; CDR3 protein: CASSARTGGNYGYTF; CDR3 DNA: TGCGCCAGCAGCGCCCGGACAGGGGGAAACTATGGCTACACCTTC
clone size: NA; J gene: TRBJ2-5; V gene: TRBV4-1; D gene: TRBD2; CDR3 protein: CASSQGGIDDKETQYF; CDR3 DNA: TGCGCCAGCAGCCAGGGGGGGATCGATGACAAAGAGACCCAGTACTTC
clone size: NA; J gene: TRBJ2-1; V gene: TRBV28; D gene: NA; CDR3 protein: CASSFLVESVEQFF; CDR3 DNA: TGTGCCAGCAGTTTTCTAGTTGAATCTGTTGAGCAGTTCTTC
clone size: NA; J gene: TRBJ2-7; V gene: TRBV2; D gene: TRBD2; CDR3 protein: CASIQLAGGGEQYF; CDR3 DNA: TGTGCCAGCATTCAACTAGCGGGAGGGGGCGAGCAGTACTTC
clone size: NA; J gene: TRBJ2-5; V gene: TRBV4-2; D gene: TRBD2; CDR3 protein: CASSQDSGGGQETQYF; CDR3 DNA: TGTGCCAGCAGCCAAGATTCGGGCGGGGGGCAAGAGACCCAGTACTTC
clone size: NA; J gene: TRBJ1-1; V gene: TRBV4-1; D gene: NA; CDR3 protein: CASSRLADMNTEAFF; CDR3 DNA: TGCGCCAGCAGCCGTTTGGCGGATATGAACACTGAAGCTTTCTTT
clone size: NA; J gene: TRBJ2-7; V gene: TRBV21-1; D gene: NA; CDR3 protein: CASSKVGPSDEQYF; CDR3 DNA: TGTGCCAGCAGCAAAGTTGGCCCTTCAGACGAGCAGTACTTC
clone size: NA; J gene: TRBJ1-2; V gene: TRBV28; D gene: TRBD1; CDR3 protein: CASSLRQGWGYTF; CDR3 DNA: TGTGCCAGCAGTTTAAGACAGGGATGGGGCTACACCTTC
clone size: NA; J gene: TRBJ2-3; V gene: TRBV4-3; D gene: TRBD2; CDR3 protein: CASSQGTPTSHPRDTQYF; CDR3 DNA: TGCGCCAGCAGCCAAGGAACCCCGACTAGCCACCCCCGAGATACGCAGTATTTT